The T cell receptor beta chain under discussion was sequenced for a study of T cells after yellow fever vaccination. From germline, CDR1 is SGHNT and CDR2 YYREEE (reference sequence). The CDR3 covers 15 residues. J lost 9 bases, V lost 1 base, and 5 bases had no gene match. This clonotype has only a few counts. Each CDR3 protein is one row after TCRdb ran MiXCR on the 5' RACE reads. Of about 340,000 distinct CDR3 sequences in the sample, about 4% were seen once. The sample in question was PBMCs, obtained 5 days after the yellow fever booster vaccination. This TCR was recovered from a man younger than 35 who received the YFV17D yellow fever vaccine. The chain links TRBV5-4 to TRBJ2-1; TRBD2 agrees at 12 bases. The CDR3 DNA follows: TGTGCCAGCAGCTTGCTCTCTAGCGGGGGGGGTGAGCAGTTCTTC. Amino acids: CASSLLSSGGGEQFF.